Reported below is one TCR beta chain. Its antigen remains unidentified. The data originate from a study of cytomegalovirus exposure and HLA in healthy donors (TCRdb year 2017). Regarding the complete study: An earlier analysis of some 550 of the donors reported 250 to 350 Gb of sequence data and 117 million unique TCR beta sequences from 150 million to 200 million T cells. An early release that covered roughly 600 HLA-typed donors contained about 300 gigabases of sequencing data and around 85 million unique TCR sequences. Every repertoire in the discovery cohort had been generated on one and the same sequencing platform. The number of donors typed differed by locus, with roughly 629-640 for A, B, C, DRB1 and DQB1, roughly 520 for DQA1, about 610 for DPA1, and around 430 for DPB1. Of the approximately 400 genotyped donors, approximately 80% fell in the genetic ancestry cluster associated with self-reported Caucasian donors. In addition to the first cohort of several hundred subjects, a separate validation cohort of approximately 110 different subjects was used. A later genetic analysis took genome-wide SNP genotypes for about 55% of the 666 donors and used that subset as a discovery cohort. The later analysis used no new phenotypic data to find candidate immune exposures, relying instead on TCR beta sequences and their occurrence across donors. The study was designed to test whether signatures of past pathogen exposure could be identified by cataloging public T cell receptors. The T cell repertoires of 666 subjects were profiled by immunosequencing and related to cytomegalovirus serostatus. Both class I and class II loci were covered by HLA typing, at four-digit resolution. Among roughly 400 genotyped donors of the cohort, an average of roughly 230,000 unique TCR beta nucleotide sequences was sequenced per donor, of which about 19% were non-productive. Roughly 5 DR-DQ haplotypes were handled as single units for association and clustering, since linkage in the cohort was strong. The study combined high-throughput TCR immunosequencing, statistical association of individual TCRs with disease status, and machine learning to predict cytomegalovirus infection status. To study patterns of TCR occurrence, a later analysis re-analyzed previously published TCR beta repertoires from hundreds of donors and added high-resolution HLA genotyping. An earlier analysis of a few hundred of the donors applied high-throughput TCR beta sequencing to assess whether each TCR beta V gene segment acted as functional or pseudogenic. Donor age, sex, ethnicity and CMV serostatus were compiled alongside the repertoire data. The full study reports these points: In a later analysis, several top co-occurrence clusters were reported to appear linked to parvovirus B19, influenza, CMV and Epstein-Barr virus. A few of the identified cytomegalovirus-associated TCR beta chains were confirmed in vitro to be specific for cytomegalovirus antigens. While some public TCRs were present in many individuals, most TCR sequences turned up only very rarely across donors. The only immune exposure information available for the cohort was CMV serostatus. The classifier was reported to diagnose cytomegalovirus status with high specificity and sensitivity in both the original and validation cohorts. HLA typing was unavailable for some donors at each locus, so association tests used only the typed subset. A total of fewer than 200 TCR beta chains were listed by the study as associated with cytomegalovirus. In a later analysis, HLA-associated TCR beta chains were found to be more clonally expanded and to have lower generation probabilities than equally common non-associated chains. At a false discovery rate of 0.05, a later analysis linked under 20,000 TCR beta sequences to specific HLA alleles. In a later analysis, most CMV-associated TCR beta chains were found to appear HLA-restricted, with HLA associations seemingly driven largely by CMV exposure. Correlated functional status among segregating V segments might be attributable to linkage disequilibrium, but an unknown experimental factor could not be ruled out. In a later analysis, TCR association rates were found to vary across HLA loci, with the most associated TCRs seen for DRB1 alleles and the fewest for HLA-C alleles. The authors suggested that the approach could potentially be extended to other disease states and immunological phenotypes. A further reported finding was that TCR beta sequences accurately predicted the HLA-A and HLA-B alleles for most subjects in the first cohort. A cluster of highly shared sequence variants was judged likely to represent a technical artifact of the sequencing pipeline. An earlier analysis of around 600 of the donors showed that most TCR beta V segments appeared in productive rearrangements either about 87% or about 30% of the time, which broadly matched IMGT annotations. A later genetic analysis associated a missense DCLRE1C variant with V-gene and J-gene trimming of TCR beta chains, and an independent cohort replicated the association. Only TCR beta chains were sequenced in this cohort, and the absence of alpha or paired-chain data limited detectable features. According to a later genetic analysis, donors in an Asian-associated ancestry cluster had fewer N-insertions in productive TCRs than the approximately 700-donor mean. Sequencing depth was assumed to be roughly uniform across donors in the presence/absence analyses, though that assumption may not hold. Strong co-occurrence of HLA alleles, especially DR and DQ, made assigning TCR associations to individual alleles difficult. The earlier analysis of 587 of the donors excluded roughly 17 rarely observed V segments, including chromosome 9 orphons, because counts were too low.

The library was obtained by the immunoSEQ multiplex PCR assay. For the multiplex PCR, a mixture combining 60 forward primers for TCR Vbeta segments and 13 reverse primers for TCR Jbeta segments was used. Amplification of the CDR3 region of rearranged TCR beta genes was performed with a multiplex PCR assay on genomic DNA. Amplified TCR beta libraries were sequenced as 87-base-pair reads on the Illumina HiSeq System. For the original study's pipeline: In a later analysis, about 80 million unique TCR beta chains were counted across the roughly 700 repertoires, and roughly 10 million of these chains were shared by at least two donors. Raw reads were error-corrected and collapsed into unique sequences by a nearest-neighbor algorithm in which closely related sequences were merged to remove PCR and sequencing errors. CDR3 sequences were aligned to IMGT reference sequences to assign V, D and J gene segments. For a sequence to be retained, at least a six-nucleotide match to both a V gene segment and a J gene segment was required. Rearrangements were classified as productive when the CDR3 lacked stop codons and remained in frame with V and J, and all other rearrangements were classified as non-productive. CDR3 was defined according to IMGT convention as the region running from the second conserved V-encoded cysteine to the conserved J-encoded phenylalanine. In an earlier analysis of around 540 of the donors, sequences lacking an unambiguous match to a single V gene segment were excluded. An earlier analysis of several hundred of the donors called V segments functional above 56.7% productive rearrangements and segregating when the between-donor standard deviation exceeded 5%. To diagnose cytomegalovirus status from the catalog of TCR beta chain sequences, a statistical classification framework was built. In a later analysis, TCR nucleotide sequences were compared against IMGT/GENE-DB human TR gene sequences so that V and J genes could be assigned. In a later analysis, CDR3 sequences and most-parsimonious VDJ recombination scenarios were assigned using the TCRdist pipeline. A later analysis defined each TCR beta chain by its CDR3 amino acid sequence plus V-gene family, and excluded reads lacking a unique V-gene family. In a later analysis, some 600 highly shared, low-generation-probability nucleotide sequences were removed to address suspected cross-contamination and a sequencing artifact. A later analysis calculated a clonal expansion index for each public chain from normalized within-repertoire ranks of inferred template counts. In a later analysis, generation probabilities were computed using a VDJ recombination model fitted to out-of-frame rearrangements, and the results were checked against IGoR. In a later analysis, TCR-TCR, TCR-HLA and TCR-CMV co-occurrence was scored with hypergeometric tests, and a repertoire-size bias correction was applied to TCR pairs. To estimate false discovery rates, a later analysis permuted the HLA or CMV assignments 20 times. In a later analysis, co-occurring TCRs were grouped using DBSCAN, and TCRdist sequence similarity was added for clustering within HLA-allele-positive subsets. Repertoires with fewer than 30,000 or more than 120,000 public chains were left out of co-occurrence clustering, as were about 5 repertoires with anomalous nucleotide sharing. In its TCRdb copy, this immuneACCESS table keeps in-frame sequences only and misses some clones. Where compared with another copy, unresolved V genes explain less than half of these, and the others have no known cause. The V and J calls and clone size were taken over from that table, and D and trimming were inferred from the DNA. The sample table records some 130,000 clones. The ten largest clones capture roughly 2% of the sample.

The cohort consisted of 600 to 750 healthy bone marrow donors. Cohort members were all nominally healthy when sampled, although unrecorded immune exposures were likely present. The donor was CMV seronegative and belonged to the group of 350 to 400 seronegative cohort members. Every donor gave a peripheral blood sample, and the peripheral blood mononuclear cells from that sample were used for TCR beta sequencing. The Qiagen DNeasy Blood Extraction Kit was used to extract genomic DNA from the blood cell samples. The material sequenced was PBMCs. This TCR derives from a woman aged 55-69 years in good health and CMV-seronegative.

The nucleotides are TGTGCCTGGAGTGTTTGGGCAGCCCCTGGAAACACCATATATTTT. Its product reads: CAWSVWAAPGNTIYF. Here the chain combines TRBV30 and TRBJ1-3, with the D segment identity uncertain. The germline V gene (reference sequence) sets CDR1 to GTSNPN and CDR2 to SVGIG. The CDR3 contains 15 residues, cysteine and phenylalanine counted. Of the read, only the CDR3 DNA is kept; its 45 bases are in frame from base 1. V is clipped by 0 bases and J by 2 bases, and the sequence between their germline boundaries is 11 bases long.